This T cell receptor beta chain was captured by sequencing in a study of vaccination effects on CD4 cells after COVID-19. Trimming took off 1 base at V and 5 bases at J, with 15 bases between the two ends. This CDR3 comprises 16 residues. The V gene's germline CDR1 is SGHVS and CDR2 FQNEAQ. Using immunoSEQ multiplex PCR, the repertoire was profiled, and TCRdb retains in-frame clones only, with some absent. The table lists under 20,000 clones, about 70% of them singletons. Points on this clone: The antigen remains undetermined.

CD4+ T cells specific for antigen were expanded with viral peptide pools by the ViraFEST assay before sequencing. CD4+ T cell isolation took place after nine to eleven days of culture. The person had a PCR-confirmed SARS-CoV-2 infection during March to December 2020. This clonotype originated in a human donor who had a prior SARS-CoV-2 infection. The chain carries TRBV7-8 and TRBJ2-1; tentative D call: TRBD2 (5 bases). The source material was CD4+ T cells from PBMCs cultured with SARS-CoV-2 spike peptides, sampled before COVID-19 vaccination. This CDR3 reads CASSLDPGILDNEQFF. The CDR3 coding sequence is TGTGCCAGCAGCTTAGATCCCGGGATCTTGGACAATGAGCAGTTCTTC.